This T cell receptor beta chain was sequenced for a study of cytomegalovirus exposure and HLA in healthy donors. Whole-study findings and limits: Rare sequences made up most TCRs, while some public TCRs were found in many donors. Reports indicated that the classifier achieved high specificity and sensitivity in diagnosing cytomegalovirus status. The study listed 150 to 200 cytomegalovirus-associated TCR beta chains.

This CDR3 is built from 16 residues. Germline V lookup: CDR1 ENHRY, CDR2 SYGVKD. V dropped 7 bases and J dropped 3; count of bases not matched to a gene: 11. Separate from the roughly 700-subject first cohort was the roughly 130-subject validation cohort, to which the donors belonged. Repertoires were generated with immunoSEQ multiplex PCR, while TCRdb's copy carries only in-frame clones and drops some. The table includes 150,000 to 200,000 clones, less than 90% detected once. On this clone itself: Its antigen is still unknown.

Sequencing was performed on PBMCs. The chain employs TRBV10-3 and TRBJ1-2; 10 nucleotides agree with TRBD1. This TCR came from a woman aged 25 to 39 in good health and CMV-seronegative. The CDR3 reads CAIKILLTGGHYGYTF. DNA of the CDR3: TGTGCCATCAAAATCCTACTGACAGGGGGCCACTATGGCTACACCTTC.